This TCR beta chain was found in a study of cytomegalovirus exposure and HLA in healthy donors. Background on the study: Earlier work reported approximately 100 million unique TCR beta sequences from some 170 million T cells.

On this clone: Its antigen remains unidentified.

Both 60 Vbeta primers and 13 Jbeta primers went into the PCR. TCRdb keeps only in-frame clones here, not all; method: immunoSEQ multiplex PCR. The sample records about 200,000 clones, about 72% being singletons. Germline V CDR1 and CDR2: SGHAT, FQNNGV. With 5 bases removed from V and 3 bases from J, the gap between germline ends came to 19 bases. CDR3 length: 17 residues. Among the donors, all were healthy bone marrow donors. Unrecorded immune exposures were likely, despite nominal health at sampling. Study-level points and caveats: It was approximately 150 TCR beta chains that were listed as cytomegalovirus-associated.

Sequences were obtained from PBMCs. The chain is built from TRBV11-2 and TRBJ2-2; D is uncertain. The receptor comes from a male donor in good health and CMV-seronegative. The CDR3 DNA reads TGTGCCAGCAGCCCGACTGCAGACTCCTTATACACCGGGGAGCTGTTTTTT. Translated: CASSPTADSLYTGELFF. Full variable domain (remainder filled in from reference TRBV11-2 and TRBJ2-2): EAGVAQSPRYKIIEKRQSVAFWCNPISGHATLYWYQQILGQGPKLLIQFQNNGVVDDSQLPKDRFSAERLKGVDSTLKIQPAKLEDSAVYLCASSPTADSLYTGELFFGEGSRLTVL.